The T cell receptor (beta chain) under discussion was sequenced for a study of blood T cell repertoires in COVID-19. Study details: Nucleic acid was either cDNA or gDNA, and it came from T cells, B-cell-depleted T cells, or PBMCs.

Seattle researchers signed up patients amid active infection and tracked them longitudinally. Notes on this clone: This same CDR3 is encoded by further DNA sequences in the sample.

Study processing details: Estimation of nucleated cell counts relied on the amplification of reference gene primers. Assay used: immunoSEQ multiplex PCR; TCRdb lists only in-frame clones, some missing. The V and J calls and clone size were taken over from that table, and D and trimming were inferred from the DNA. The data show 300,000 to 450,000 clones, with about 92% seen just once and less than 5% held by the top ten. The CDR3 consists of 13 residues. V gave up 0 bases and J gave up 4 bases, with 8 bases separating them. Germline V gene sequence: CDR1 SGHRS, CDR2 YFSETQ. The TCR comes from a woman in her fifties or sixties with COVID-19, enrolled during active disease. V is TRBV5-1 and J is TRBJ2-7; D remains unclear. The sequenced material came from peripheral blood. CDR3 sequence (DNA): TGCGCCAGCAGCTTGGCTGGAGAGTACGAGCAGTACTTC. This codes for CASSLAGEYEQYF. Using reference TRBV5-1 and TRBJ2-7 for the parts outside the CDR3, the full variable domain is KAGVTQTPRYLIKTRGQQVTLSCSPISGHRSVSWYQQTPGQGLQFLFEYFSETQRNKGNFPGRFSGRQFSNSRSEMNVSTLELGDSALYLCASSLAGEYEQYFGPGTRLTVT.